The clone carrying this T cell receptor beta chain has at least ten counts. A library of TCRbeta sequences, prepared with unique molecular identifiers, was generated. In TCRdb, the PCR reads were re-called with MiXCR into one record per CDR3 protein. The sample carries just over 200,000 distinct CDR3 sequences, about 8.7% recorded once. This entry comes from a study of T-cell reconstitution after alpha-beta-depleted transplantation in children. Germline lookup yields CDR1 SGHRS and CDR2 YFSETQ. V lost 4 bases, J lost 4 bases, and 20 bases lay in between. This CDR3 is built from 16 residues. V and J are TRBV5-1 and TRBJ1-1; D is ambiguous. The TCR comes from a male patient aged 2-10 years who had a stem cell transplant for acute myeloid leukemia, so the T cells may come from the graft donor. The sequences come from PBMCs, mostly from graft donor cells, collected 360 days after TCRalphabeta/CD19-depleted stem cell transplant. This chain's CDR3 is CASSPDGKMGSTEAFF. CDR3 sequence (DNA): TGCGCCAGCAGCCCGGACGGGAAGATGGGTAGCACTGAAGCTTTCTTT.